These 20 T cell receptor beta chains came from one sample sequenced in a study of sequential checkpoint blockade in melanoma. Treatment specified: randomized to nivolumab then ipilimumab (arm A) or the reverse (arm B). TCRdb's copy holds only in-frame clones and misses some; the assay was immunoSEQ multiplex PCR. The table has about 20,000 clones, 65% to 90% seen once; the top ten hold roughly 27%. Sequencing used CD8+ T cells sorted from blood (inferred from file names), obtained from a patient given nivolumab and ipilimumab in sequence. The source of these receptors is a human donor with melanoma.

The chain has TRBV27 and TRBJ1-2; D is ambiguous. The V end lost 5 bases, the J end lost 1 base, and 11 bases lay between the germline ends. Germline CDR1 and CDR2: MNHEY and SMNVEV (reference sequence). The CDR3 spans 14 residues. The CDR3 is CASSPGRDNYGYTF. In DNA form, the CDR3 reads TGTGCCAGCAGTCCGGGGAGGGATAACTATGGCTACACCTTC.

The V and J genes are TRBV7-9 and TRBJ2-6; no clear D gene. CDR3 length: 14 residues. V lost 1 base to trimming and J lost 5 bases, with 6 bases between them. The V gene's germline CDR1 is SEHNR and CDR2 FQNEAQ (reference sequence). The DNA for the CDR3 is TGTGCCAGCAGCTTAGTTTTTAGGGCCAACGTCCTGACTTTC. It is translated as CASSLVFRANVLTF.

The chain joins TRBV9 to TRBJ2-7, with a possible D match to TRBD2 (6 bases). CDR1 and CDR2 from the germline V gene are SGDLS and YYNGEE. The CDR3 contains 14 residues. Trimming stripped 0 bases from V and 3 bases from J, with 10 bases between. CDR3 amino acids: CASSVGGEYYEQYF. The CDR3 DNA reads as TGTGCCAGCAGCGTAGGGGGGGAGTACTACGAGCAGTACTTC. Variable domain in full (rest from reference TRBV9 and TRBJ2-7): DSGVTQTPKHLITATGQRVTLRCSPRSGDLSVYWYQQSLDQGLQFLIQYYNGEERAKGNILERFSAQQFPDLHSELNLSSLELGDSALYFCASSVGGEYYEQYFGPGTRLTVT.

The chain joins TRBV10-3 to TRBJ1-2, with D maybe TRBD1 (6 bases). The CDR3 extends over 14 amino acids. Trimming stripped 8 bases from V and 4 bases from J, with 17 bases between. Germline V gene data show CDR1 as ENHRY and CDR2 as SYGVKD. The chain's CDR3 is CAIRNSGTTYGYTF. CDR3 coding DNA: TGTGCCATCCGGAACTCCGGGACAACCTATGGCTACACCTTC.

This chain connects TRBV13 to TRBJ2-1; 8 bases agree with TRBD2. The junction had 14 bases not matched to a gene; V was cut back by 6 bases and J by 7 bases. This CDR3 is built from 16 residues. Germline values: CDR1 PRHDT, CDR2 FYEKMQ (reference sequence). This chain's CDR3 is CASRPPGGAEWNEQFF. The CDR3 region has the DNA TGTGCCAGCAGACCTCCCGGGGGGGCCGAGTGGAATGAGCAGTTCTTC. The full variable domain, completed using reference TRBV13 and TRBJ2-1, is AAGVIQSPRHLIKEKRETATLKCYPIPRHDTVYWYQQGPGQDPQFLISFYEKMQSDKGSIPDRFSAQQFSDYHSELNMSSLELGDSALYFCASRPPGGAEWNEQFFGPGTRLTVL.

This rearrangement joins TRBV19 to TRBJ2-2; weak D call: TRBD2 (5 bases). CDR3 length: 15 amino acids. The V gene lost 10 bases and the J gene lost 3 bases, with 18 bases spanning the gap. Per germline, CDR1 LNHDA and CDR2 SQIVND (reference sequence). CDR3 region: CAIDKGDTYTGELFF. The CDR3 nucleotides read TGTGCCATTGACAAGGGAGACACATACACCGGGGAGCTGTTTTTT. Based on the CDR3 plus reference TRBV19 and TRBJ2-2, the full variable domain is DGGITQSPKYLFRKEGQNVTLSCEQNLNHDAMYWYRQDPGQGLRLIYYSQIVNDFQKGDIAEGYSVSREKKESFPLTVTSAQKNPTAFYLCAIDKGDTYTGELFFGEGSRLTVL.

This chain links TRBV4-3 with TRBJ2-3, with D perhaps TRBD2 (7 bases). CDR3 length equals 18 residues. Trimming cost V 0 bases and J 3 bases, with 19 bases left between them. The germline CDR1 and CDR2 sequences are LGHNA and YSLEER. The CDR3: CASSQDPPGGGRTDTQYF. CDR3 nucleotides: TGCGCCAGCAGCCAAGACCCCCCTGGGGGGGGCAGAACAGATACGCAGTATTTT.

Points on this clone: The junction shows a germline mismatch at one end, possibly a read error. This chain uses TRBV10-3 with TRBJ2-4, with 7 bases fitting TRBD2. The CDR3 totals 16 residues. Germline V gene sequence: CDR1 ENHRY, CDR2 SYGVKD. The chain's CDR3 is CVISEEGLLAKNIQYF. CDR3 in DNA: TGTGTCATCAGTGAAGAGGGACTACTAGCCAAAAACATTCAGTACTTC.

This sequence joins TRBV6-4 and TRBJ2-2, with 8 positions matching TRBD2. Looked up from germline, CDR1 is MRHNA and CDR2 is SNTAGT. Losses at the gene ends were 6 bases for V and 4 bases for J; bases not matched to a gene: 4. The CDR3 runs to 14 residues. CDR3 amino acids: CASSVSGSTGELFF. As DNA, the CDR3 is TGTGCCAGCAGCGTAAGCGGGAGCACCGGGGAGCTGTTTTTT.

The V and J genes are TRBV9 and TRBJ2-1, with a weak D call TRBD2 (6 bases). The CDR3 covers 12 residues. Germline V gives CDR1 SGDLS, CDR2 YYNGEE. V was clipped by 4 bases and J by 10 bases, with 12 bases between them. Here the CDR3 DNA reads TGTGCCAGCAGCCCAGGCGGGGCAGAGCAGTTCTTC. Translation gives CASSPGGAEQFF.

The CDR3 spells CASSQGEATGVSGELFF. In DNA, the CDR3 is TGTGCCAGCAGCCAAGGAGAAGCCACTGGTGTTTCCGGGGAGCTGTTTTTT. This rearrangement joins TRBV4-2 to TRBJ2-2, with D uncertain. V was shortened by 1 base and J by 6 bases, with 18 bases between the two germline ends. The CDR3 has 17 amino acids. The germline V gene encodes CDR1 LGHNA and CDR2 YNFKEQ.

The chain couples TRBV4-3 to TRBJ1-5; D is perhaps TRBD1 (6 bases). The CDR3 totals 18 residues. The germline V and J ends were trimmed by 0 bases and 1 base, with 16 bases remaining between them. Germline CDR1 is LGHNA and CDR2 is YSLEER. The CDR3 bases are TGCGCCAGCAGCCAAGATTGGGTGGCGGGGGCGAGCAATCAGCCCCAGCATTTT. As protein: CASSQDWVAGASNQPQHF.

This clone was seen just once. The V gene is TRBV27, the J gene TRBJ2-1; tentatively, D is TRBD2 (5 bases). The CDR3 has 14 amino acids. CDR1 is MNHEY and CDR2 is SMNVEV in the germline V gene (reference sequence). The germline V and J ends were trimmed by 5 bases and 3 bases, with 11 bases remaining between them. The CDR3 protein is CASSPPGSYNEQFF. CDR3 DNA: TGTGCCAGCAGTCCCCCGGGGAGCTACAATGAGCAGTTCTTC.

The CDR3 DNA follows: TGTGCCAGAAGCTTGGGCTCCCCGCACAGGGGGAGCAATCAGCCCCAGCATTTT. It codes for CARSLGSPHRGSNQPQHF. This sequence joins TRBV5-3 and TRBJ1-5, with 8 bases lining up with TRBD1. TRBV5-3 is an ORF for which the function is uncertain. This CDR3 spans 18 amino acids. With 0 bases clipped from V and 1 base from J, the junction kept 9 bases outside the gene matches.

V gene TRBV19 combines with J gene TRBJ1-1; 8 bases align to TRBD1. The V gene's germline CDR1 is LNHDA and CDR2 SQIVND (reference sequence). This CDR3 comprises 15 residues. The V gene end was trimmed by 4 bases and the J gene end by 0 bases; junction bases not matched to a gene: 4. CDR3 in amino acids: CASSRRQGMNTEAFF. The CDR3 DNA reads as TGTGCCAGTAGTAGGAGACAGGGGATGAACACTGAAGCTTTCTTT.

CDR3 coding DNA: TGCGCCAGCAGCCAAGTCCCTCGGGAGCGGGGCAATGAGCAGTTCTTC. It is translated as CASSQVPRERGNEQFF. The chain recombines TRBV4-1 with TRBJ2-1, with 7 bases lining up with TRBD2. The CDR3 has 16 residues. Germline lookup yields CDR1 MGHRA and CDR2 YSYEKL. Germline trimming cut 1 base from V and 6 bases from J; bases unmatched to any gene: 9.

This clone appeared a single time. The rearrangement uses TRBV5-6 and TRBJ2-1; 9 nucleotides agree with TRBD2. The V segment lost 0 bases and the J segment 3 bases; nucleotides outside the gene matches: 4. This CDR3 contains 16 residues. Germline CDR1 reads SGHDT; CDR2 reads YYEEEE. The CDR3 sequence is CASSLASGELYNEQFF. CDR3 coding DNA: TGTGCCAGCAGCTTGGCTAGCGGGGAGCTCTACAATGAGCAGTTCTTC.

The chain joins TRBV4-1 to TRBJ1-5, with D hard to call. With 4 bases removed from V and 3 bases from J, the gap between germline ends came to 13 bases. CDR1 and CDR2 (germline): MGHRA, YSYEKL. The CDR3 spans 15 residues. In DNA form, the CDR3 reads TGCGCCAGCAGCCGAACAGTTTGGAACAATCAGCCCCAGCATTTT. Translated: CASSRTVWNNQPQHF.

At least ten counts were recorded for this clone. CDR3: CASSIRGSLNYGYTF. For the CDR3, the DNA is TGTGCCAGTAGTATTAGAGGCAGTCTAAACTATGGCTACACCTTC. The V and J genes are TRBV19 and TRBJ1-2; D not resolved. The germline V and J ends were trimmed by 3 bases and 2 bases, with 13 bases remaining between them. The CDR3 length is 15 residues. Germline lookup yields CDR1 LNHDA and CDR2 SQIVND (reference sequence).

V is TRBV19 and J is TRBJ2-1, with 11 bases that match TRBD2. V lost 3 bases, J lost 0 bases, and 7 bases stayed unmatched. CDR1 is LNHDA and CDR2 is SQIVND in the germline V gene (reference sequence). The CDR3 runs 18 residues. CDR3: CASSIPSGRISSYNEQFF. CDR3 sequence (DNA): TGTGCCAGTAGTATCCCTAGCGGGAGGATTAGCTCCTACAATGAGCAGTTCTTC.